The entry that follows covers one TCR beta chain sequence. Its specificity is not known. These data belong to a study of somatic mutations in cytotoxic T cells in rheumatoid arthritis. Here immunoSEQ multiplex PCR was the method, and the copy in TCRdb shows in-frame clones only, minus some. This sample carries 15,000 to 20,000 clones, approximately 82% of them seen once, and the ten largest clones take 9.5% to 13%. Germline CDR1 MDHEN, CDR2 SYDVKM. CDR3 length: 14 residues. V lost 3 bases and J lost 4, with 10 bases in between. General observations from the study: Between rheumatoid arthritis patients and age-matched healthy controls, CD8+ T-cell clonality showed no significant difference.

CD4+ and CD8+ cells were isolated by positive magnetic bead selection, with purity checked by flow cytometry. Sequenced: CD8+ T cells sorted from blood. This sequence was found in a man between 18 and 35 years old with rheumatoid arthritis. The chain carries TRBV28 and TRBJ1-3, with D hard to call. This CDR3 is CASSLGAFGNTIYF. The CDR3 bases are TGTGCCAGCAGTTTGGGAGCCTTCGGAAACACCATATATTTT.